This TCR beta chain was captured by sequencing in a study of blood T cell repertoires in COVID-19. Turning to the study itself: Samples came from the United States, Italy and Spain, spanning acute and convalescent COVID-19. Sample material is recorded as cDNA or gDNA derived from T cells, B-cell-depleted T cells, or PBMCs.

The CDR3 length is 16 residues. Unmatched junction bases numbered 8, after V lost 4 bases and J lost 5 bases. In germline, CDR1 is MNHNY, CDR2 SVGAGI (reference sequence). Per the study methods: Amplification with reference gene primers provided the estimates of nucleated cell counts. TCRdb's table, derived via immunoSEQ multiplex PCR, lists solely in-frame clones and lacks some. Clone size and V and J calls were adopted from that table, with D and trimming inferred from the DNA. Altogether around 260,000 clones are present, roughly 85% being singletons, with the ten largest covering 4.6%. Sequenced sample: peripheral blood. The J gene is TRBJ2-5, the V gene TRBV6-6, with TRBD2 matching over 12 bases. The sequence was obtained from a man in his sixties who had recovered from COVID-19. As DNA, the CDR3 is TGTGCCAGCAGTTCCCCCGGGCTAGCGGGAGGGGAGACCCAGTACTTC. This sequence encodes CASSSPGLAGGETQYF.